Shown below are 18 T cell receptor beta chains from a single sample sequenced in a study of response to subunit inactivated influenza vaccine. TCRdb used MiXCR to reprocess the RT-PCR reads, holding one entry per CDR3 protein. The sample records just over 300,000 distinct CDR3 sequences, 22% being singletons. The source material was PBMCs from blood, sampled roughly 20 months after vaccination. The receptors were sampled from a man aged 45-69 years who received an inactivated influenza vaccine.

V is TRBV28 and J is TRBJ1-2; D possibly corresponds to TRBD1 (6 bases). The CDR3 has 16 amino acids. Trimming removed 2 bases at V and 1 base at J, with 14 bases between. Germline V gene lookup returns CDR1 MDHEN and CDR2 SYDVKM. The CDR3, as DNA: TGTGCCAGCAGTTTAGTATCGGGGGGGCTTAACTATGGCTACACCTTC. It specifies CASSLVSGGLNYGYTF.

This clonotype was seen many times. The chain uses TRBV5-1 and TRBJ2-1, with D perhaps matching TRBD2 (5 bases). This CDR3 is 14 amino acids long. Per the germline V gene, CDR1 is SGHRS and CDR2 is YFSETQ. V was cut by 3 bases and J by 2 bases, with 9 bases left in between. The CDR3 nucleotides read TGCGCCAGCAGCTCCACGGGGACCTACAATGAGCAGTTCTTC. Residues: CASSSTGTYNEQFF.

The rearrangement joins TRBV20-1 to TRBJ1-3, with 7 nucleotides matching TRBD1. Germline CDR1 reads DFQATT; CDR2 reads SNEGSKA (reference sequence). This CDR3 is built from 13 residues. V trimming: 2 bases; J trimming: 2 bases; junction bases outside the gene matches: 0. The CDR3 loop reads CSARTGAGNTIYF. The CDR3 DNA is TGCAGTGCTAGAACAGGGGCTGGAAACACCATATATTTT.

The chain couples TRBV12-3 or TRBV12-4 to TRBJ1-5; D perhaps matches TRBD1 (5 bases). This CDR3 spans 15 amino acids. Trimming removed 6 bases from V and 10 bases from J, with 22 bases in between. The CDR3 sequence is CASSGRQGGRHPQHF. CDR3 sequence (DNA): TGTGCCAGCAGCGGGCGGCAGGGTGGTAGGCACCCCCAGCATTTT.

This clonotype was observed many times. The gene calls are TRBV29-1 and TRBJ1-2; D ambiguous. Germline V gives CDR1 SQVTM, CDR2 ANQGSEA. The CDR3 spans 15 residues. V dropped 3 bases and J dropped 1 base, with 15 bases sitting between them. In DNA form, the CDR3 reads TGCAGCGTTGATTCGGACGGAGGCCGTAACTATGGCTACACCTTC. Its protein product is CSVDSDGGRNYGYTF.

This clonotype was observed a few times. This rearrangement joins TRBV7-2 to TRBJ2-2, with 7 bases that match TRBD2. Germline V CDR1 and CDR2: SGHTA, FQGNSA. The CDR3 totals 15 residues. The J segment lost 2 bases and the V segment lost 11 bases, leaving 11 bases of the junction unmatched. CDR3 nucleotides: TGTGCCGGACTAACGGGCGGGGGTAACACCGGGGAGCTGTTTTTT. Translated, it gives CAGLTGGGNTGELFF.

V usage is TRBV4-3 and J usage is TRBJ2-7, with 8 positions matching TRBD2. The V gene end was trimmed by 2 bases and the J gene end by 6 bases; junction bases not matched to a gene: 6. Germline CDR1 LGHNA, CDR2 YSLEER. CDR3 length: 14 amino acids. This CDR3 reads CASSQPGTSSEQYF. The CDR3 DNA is TGCGCCAGCAGCCAACCCGGGACTAGTTCCGAGCAGTACTTC.

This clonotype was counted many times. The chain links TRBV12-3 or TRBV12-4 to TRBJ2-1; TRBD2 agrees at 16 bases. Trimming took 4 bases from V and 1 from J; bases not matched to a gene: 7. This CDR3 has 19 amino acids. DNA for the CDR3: TGTGCCAGCAGTTCAGGGACTAGCGGGAGGGCCAGGTCCTACAATGAGCAGTTCTTC. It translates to CASSSGTSGRARSYNEQFF.

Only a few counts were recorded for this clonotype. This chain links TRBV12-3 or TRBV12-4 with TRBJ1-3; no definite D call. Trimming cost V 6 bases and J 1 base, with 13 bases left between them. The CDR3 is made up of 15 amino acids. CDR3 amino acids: CASRSLQASGNTIYF. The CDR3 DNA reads TGTGCCAGCAGATCCCTCCAAGCATCTGGAAACACCATATATTTT.

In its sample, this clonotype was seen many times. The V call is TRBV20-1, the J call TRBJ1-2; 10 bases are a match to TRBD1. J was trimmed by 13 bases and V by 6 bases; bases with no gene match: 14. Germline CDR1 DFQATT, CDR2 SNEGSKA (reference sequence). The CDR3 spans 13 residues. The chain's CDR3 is CSAPPPGTGVSTF. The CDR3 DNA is TGCAGTGCCCCTCCCCCCGGGACAGGGGTAAGCACCTTC.

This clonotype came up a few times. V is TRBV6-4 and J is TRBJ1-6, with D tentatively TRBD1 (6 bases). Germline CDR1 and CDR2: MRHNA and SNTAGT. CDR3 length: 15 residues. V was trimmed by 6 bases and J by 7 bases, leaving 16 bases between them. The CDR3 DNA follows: TGTGCCAGCAGCCCTCTACAGGGTGGGAATTCACCCCTCCACTTT. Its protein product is CASSPLQGGNSPLHF.

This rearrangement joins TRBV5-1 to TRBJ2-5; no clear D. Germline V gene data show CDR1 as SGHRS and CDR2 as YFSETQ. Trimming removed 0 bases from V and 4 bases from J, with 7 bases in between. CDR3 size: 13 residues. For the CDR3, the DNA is TGCGCCAGCAGCTTGGTTCGCTTAGAGACCCAGTACTTC. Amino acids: CASSLVRLETQYF.

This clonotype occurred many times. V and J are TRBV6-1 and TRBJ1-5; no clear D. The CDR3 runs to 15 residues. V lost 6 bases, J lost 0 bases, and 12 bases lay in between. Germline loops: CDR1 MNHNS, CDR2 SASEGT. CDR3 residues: CASSPKTHSNQPQHF. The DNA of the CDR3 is TGTGCCAGCAGCCCGAAGACCCATAGCAATCAGCCCCAGCATTTT.

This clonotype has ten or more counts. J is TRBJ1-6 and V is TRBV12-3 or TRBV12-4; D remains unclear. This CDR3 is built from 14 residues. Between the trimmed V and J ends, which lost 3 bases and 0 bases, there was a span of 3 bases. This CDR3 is CASSLLSYNSPLHF. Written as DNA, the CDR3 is TGTGCCAGCAGTTTGCTCTCCTATAATTCACCCCTCCACTTT.

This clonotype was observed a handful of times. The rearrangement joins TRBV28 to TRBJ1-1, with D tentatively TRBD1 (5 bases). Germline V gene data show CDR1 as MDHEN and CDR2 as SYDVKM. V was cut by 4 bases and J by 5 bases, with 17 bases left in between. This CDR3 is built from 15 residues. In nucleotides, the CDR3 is TGTGCCAGCAGTTCTAATGTGGGGGTTAGGACTGAAGCTTTCTTT. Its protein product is CASSSNVGVRTEAFF.

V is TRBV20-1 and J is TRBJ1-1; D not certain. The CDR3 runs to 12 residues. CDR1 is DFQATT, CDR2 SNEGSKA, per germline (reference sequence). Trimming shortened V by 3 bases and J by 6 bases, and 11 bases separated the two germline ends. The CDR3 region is CSASSGRPEAFF. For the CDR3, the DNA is TGCAGTGCTAGTTCCGGTCGTCCTGAAGCTTTCTTT.

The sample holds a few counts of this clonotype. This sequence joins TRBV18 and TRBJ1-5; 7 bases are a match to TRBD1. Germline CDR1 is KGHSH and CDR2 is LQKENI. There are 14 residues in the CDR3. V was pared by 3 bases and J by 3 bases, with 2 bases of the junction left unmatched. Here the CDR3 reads CASSPGQPNQPQHF. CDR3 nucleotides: TGTGCCAGCTCACCGGGACAGCCCAATCAGCCCCAGCATTTT.

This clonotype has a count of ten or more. The DNA for the CDR3 is TGCAGCGCTCCGGGGTGGGAAAGCGGAGCTTTCTTT. This sequence encodes CSAPGWESGAFF. The V call is TRBV29-1, the J call TRBJ1-1, with D uncertain. Germline CDR1 reads SQVTM; CDR2 reads ANQGSEA. The ends were cut back, 7 bases at V and 10 bases at J, with 19 bases in the middle. This CDR3 region has 12 residues. The whole variable domain, remainder taken from reference TRBV29-1 and TRBJ1-1, is SAVISQKPSRDICQRGTSLTIQCQVDSQVTMMFWYRQQPGQSLTLIATANQGSEATYESGFVIDKFPISRPNLTFSTLTVSNMSPEDSSIYLCSAPGWESGAFFGQGTRLTVV.